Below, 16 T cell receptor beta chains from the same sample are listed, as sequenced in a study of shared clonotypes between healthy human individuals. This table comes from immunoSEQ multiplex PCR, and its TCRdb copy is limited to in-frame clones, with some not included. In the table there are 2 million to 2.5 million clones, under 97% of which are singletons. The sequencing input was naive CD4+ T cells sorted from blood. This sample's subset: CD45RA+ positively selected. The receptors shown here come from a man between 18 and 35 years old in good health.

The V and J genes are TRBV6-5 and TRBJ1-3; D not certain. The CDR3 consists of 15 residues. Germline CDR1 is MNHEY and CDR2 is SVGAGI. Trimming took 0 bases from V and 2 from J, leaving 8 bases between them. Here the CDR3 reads CASSYSKRAGNTIYF. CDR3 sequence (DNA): TGTGCCAGCAGTTACTCGAAAAGGGCTGGAAACACCATATATTTT.

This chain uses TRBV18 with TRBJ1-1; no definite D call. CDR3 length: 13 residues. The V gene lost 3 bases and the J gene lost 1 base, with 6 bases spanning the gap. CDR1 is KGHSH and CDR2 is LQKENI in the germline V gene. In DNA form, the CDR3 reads TGTGCCAGCTCACCTACGACGAACACTGAAGCTTTCTTT. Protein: CASSPTTNTEAFF.

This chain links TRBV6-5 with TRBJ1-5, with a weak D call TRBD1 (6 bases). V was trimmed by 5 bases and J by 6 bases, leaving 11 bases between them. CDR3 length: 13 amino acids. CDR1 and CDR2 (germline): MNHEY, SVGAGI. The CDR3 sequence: CASSLNRAQPQHF. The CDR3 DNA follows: TGTGCCAGCAGTCTAAACAGGGCTCAGCCCCAGCATTTT.

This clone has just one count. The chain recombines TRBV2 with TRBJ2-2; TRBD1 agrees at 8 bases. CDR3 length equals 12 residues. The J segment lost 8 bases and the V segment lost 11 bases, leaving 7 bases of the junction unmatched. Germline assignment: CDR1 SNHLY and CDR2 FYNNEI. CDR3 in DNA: TGTGCCGGAACGACAGGGGTAGGGGAGCTGTTTTTT. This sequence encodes CAGTTGVGELFF.

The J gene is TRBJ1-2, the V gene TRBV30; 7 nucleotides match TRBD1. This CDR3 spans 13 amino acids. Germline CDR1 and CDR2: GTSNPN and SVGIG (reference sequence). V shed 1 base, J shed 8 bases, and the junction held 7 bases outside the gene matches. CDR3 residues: CAWSEQGKGGYTF. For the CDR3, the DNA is TGTGCCTGGAGTGAACAGGGGAAAGGAGGCTACACCTTC.

CDR3: CASSSFTDTQYF. CDR3 nucleotide sequence: TGTGCCAGCAGCTCCTTCACAGATACGCAGTATTTT. The rearrangement links TRBV5-4 to TRBJ2-3; D not resolved. V shed 3 bases and J shed 2 bases, with 4 bases lying between them. Germline V lookup: CDR1 SGHNT, CDR2 YYREEE (reference sequence). The CDR3 is 12 amino acids.

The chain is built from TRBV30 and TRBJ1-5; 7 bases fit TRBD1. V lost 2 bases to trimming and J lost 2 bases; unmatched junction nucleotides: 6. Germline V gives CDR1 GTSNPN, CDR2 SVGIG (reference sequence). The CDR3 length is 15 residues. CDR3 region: CAWSYRGRGNQPQHF. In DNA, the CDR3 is TGTGCCTGGAGTTACAGGGGCCGCGGCAATCAGCCCCAGCATTTT. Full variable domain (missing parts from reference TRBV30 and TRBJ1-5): SQTIHQWPATLVQPVGSPLSLECTVEGTSNPNLYWYRQAAGRGLQLLFYSVGIGQISSEVPQNLSASRPQDRQFILSSKKLLLSDSGFYLCAWSYRGRGNQPQHFGDGTRLSIL.

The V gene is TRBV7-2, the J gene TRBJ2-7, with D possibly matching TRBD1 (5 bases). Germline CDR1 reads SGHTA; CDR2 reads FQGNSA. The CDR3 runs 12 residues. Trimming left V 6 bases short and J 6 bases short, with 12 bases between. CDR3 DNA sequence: TGTGCCAGCAGTCGATATCAGGGCGAGCAGTACTTC. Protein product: CASSRYQGEQYF.

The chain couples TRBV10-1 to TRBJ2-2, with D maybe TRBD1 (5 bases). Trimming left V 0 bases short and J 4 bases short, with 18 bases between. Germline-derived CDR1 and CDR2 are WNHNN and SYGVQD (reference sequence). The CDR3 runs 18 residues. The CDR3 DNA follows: TGCGCCAGCAGTGAGTCGATAGGGCAGGGAAGAGTCACCGGGGAGCTGTTTTTT. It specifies CASSESIGQGRVTGELFF.

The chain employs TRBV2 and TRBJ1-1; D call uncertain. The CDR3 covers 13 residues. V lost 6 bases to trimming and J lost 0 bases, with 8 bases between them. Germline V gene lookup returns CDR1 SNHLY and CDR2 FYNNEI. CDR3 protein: CASREEMNTEAFF. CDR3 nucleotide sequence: TGTGCCAGCAGGGAGGAGATGAACACTGAAGCTTTCTTT.

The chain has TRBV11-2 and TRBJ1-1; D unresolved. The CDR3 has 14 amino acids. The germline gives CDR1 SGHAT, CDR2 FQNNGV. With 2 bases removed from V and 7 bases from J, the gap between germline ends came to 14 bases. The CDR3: CASSLLTGGSEAFF. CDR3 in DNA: TGTGCCAGCAGCTTATTAACCGGCGGGAGTGAAGCTTTCTTT.

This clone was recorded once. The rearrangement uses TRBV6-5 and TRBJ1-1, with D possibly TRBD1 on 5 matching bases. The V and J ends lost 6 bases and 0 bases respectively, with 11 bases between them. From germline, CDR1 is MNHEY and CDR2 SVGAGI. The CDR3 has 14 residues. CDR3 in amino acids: CASRRQSLNTEAFF. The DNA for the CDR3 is TGTGCCAGCAGGCGACAGTCCTTGAACACTGAAGCTTTCTTT.

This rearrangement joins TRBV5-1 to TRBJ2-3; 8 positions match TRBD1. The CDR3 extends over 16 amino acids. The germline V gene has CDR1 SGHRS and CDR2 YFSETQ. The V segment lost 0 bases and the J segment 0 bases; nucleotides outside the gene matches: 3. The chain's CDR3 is CASSLAGGSSTDTQYF. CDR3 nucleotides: TGCGCCAGCAGCTTGGCAGGGGGCTCTAGCACAGATACGCAGTATTTT.

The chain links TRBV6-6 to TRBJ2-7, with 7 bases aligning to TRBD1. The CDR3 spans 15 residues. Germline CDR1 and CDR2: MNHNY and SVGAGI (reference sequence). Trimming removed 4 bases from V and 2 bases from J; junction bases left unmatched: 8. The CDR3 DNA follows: TGTGCCAGCAGTTCCTCCGGGACAGTCACCTACGAGCAGTACTTC. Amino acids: CASSSSGTVTYEQYF.

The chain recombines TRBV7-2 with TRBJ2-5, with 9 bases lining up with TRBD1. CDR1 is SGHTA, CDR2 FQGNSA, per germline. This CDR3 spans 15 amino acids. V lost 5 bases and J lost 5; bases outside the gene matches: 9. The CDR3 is CASSKITGGSETQYF. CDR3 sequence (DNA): TGTGCCAGCAGCAAAATAACAGGGGGCAGTGAGACCCAGTACTTC.

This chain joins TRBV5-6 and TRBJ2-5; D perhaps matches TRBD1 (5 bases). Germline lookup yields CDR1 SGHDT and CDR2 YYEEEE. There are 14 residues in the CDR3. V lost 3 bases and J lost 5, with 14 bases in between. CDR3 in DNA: TGTGCCAGCAGCTACCAGGGATCCCCGGAGACCCAGTACTTC. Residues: CASSYQGSPETQYF.